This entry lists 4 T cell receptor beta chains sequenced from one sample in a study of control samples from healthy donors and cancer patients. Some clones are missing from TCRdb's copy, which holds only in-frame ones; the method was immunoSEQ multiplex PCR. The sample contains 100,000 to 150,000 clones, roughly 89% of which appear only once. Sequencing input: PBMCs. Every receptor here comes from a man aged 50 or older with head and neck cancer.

Here the CDR3 DNA reads TGTGCCAGTAGTACCGGGGACAGGGACGAGCAGTACTTC. Translated: CASSTGDRDEQYF. This chain connects TRBV19 to TRBJ2-7; 9 nucleotides align to TRBD1. The CDR3 has 13 residues. Germline V gene lookup returns CDR1 LNHDA and CDR2 SQIVND (reference sequence). Trimming took 4 bases from V and 5 from J; bases not matched to a gene: 3. Full variable domain (remainder filled in from reference TRBV19 and TRBJ2-7): DGGITQSPKYLFRKEGQNVTLSCEQNLNHDAMYWYRQDPGQGLRLIYYSQIVNDFQKGDIAEGYSVSREKKESFPLTVTSAQKNPTAFYLCASSTGDRDEQYFGPGTRLTVT.

The CDR3: CASSFGLSSYEQYF. CDR3 coding DNA: TGCGCCAGCAGCTTTGGCCTTTCGTCCTACGAGCAGTACTTC. This chain connects TRBV5-1 to TRBJ2-7, with D uncertain. CDR3 length: 14 residues. Germline assignment: CDR1 SGHRS and CDR2 YFSETQ. Trimming cost V 2 bases and J 1 base, with 10 bases left between them.

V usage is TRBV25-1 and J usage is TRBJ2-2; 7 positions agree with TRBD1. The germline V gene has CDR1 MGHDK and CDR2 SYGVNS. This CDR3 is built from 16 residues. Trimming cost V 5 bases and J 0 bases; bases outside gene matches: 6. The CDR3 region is CASSPTGPANTGELFF. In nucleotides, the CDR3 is TGTGCCAGCAGTCCGACAGGGCCCGCGAACACCGGGGAGCTGTTTTTT. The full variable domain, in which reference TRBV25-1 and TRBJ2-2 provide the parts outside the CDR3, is EADIYQTPRYLVIGTGKKITLECSQTMGHDKMYWYQQDPGMELHLIHYSYGVNSTEKGDLSSESTVSRIRTEHFPLTLESARPSHTSQYLCASSPTGPANTGELFFGEGSRLTVL.

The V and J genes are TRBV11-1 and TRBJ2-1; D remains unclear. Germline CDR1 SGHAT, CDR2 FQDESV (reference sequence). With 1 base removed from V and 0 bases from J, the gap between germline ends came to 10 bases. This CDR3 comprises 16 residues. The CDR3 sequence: CASSLDLFSSYNEQFF. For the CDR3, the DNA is TGTGCCAGCAGCTTAGATCTCTTTAGCTCCTACAATGAGCAGTTCTTC.